This T cell receptor beta chain was obtained from a study of beta chain features in type 1 diabetes. Study observations and caveats: Among type 1 diabetes patients, VDJ junctions had fewer insertions and more deletions. Still unanswered here is whether HLA type influences TCRB rearrangement.

A note on this clone: Its antigen remains unknown.

Trimming removed 0 bases from V and 5 bases from J, with 4 bases in between. Germline V gene data show CDR1 as MNHNY and CDR2 as SVGAGI (reference sequence). The CDR3 extends over 12 amino acids. Since all of the isolated RNA was reverse transcribed, expressed TCRB transcripts were what got sequenced. The data were produced by immunoSEQ multiplex PCR, yet TCRdb's version contains in-frame clones alone and is incomplete. The data contain about 320,000 clones, 14% of them singletons. What was sequenced was central memory CD4+ T cells from blood. This sequence joins TRBV6-6 and TRBJ2-5; D gene ambiguous. This receptor was obtained from a man younger than 40 in good health. CDR3 nucleotide sequence: TGTGCCAGCAGTTACTCGACTGAGACCCAGTACTTC. Residues: CASSYSTETQYF.